The clone carrying this T cell receptor beta chain was seen a handful of times. At one boundary the junction diverges from the germline segment, which might be a read error. Enrolled through a virtual design, the participants were between roughly 18 and 95 years of age and came from 24 US areas. Germline CDR1 reads SGHRS; CDR2 reads YFSETQ. This CDR3 spans 16 amino acids. Sequenced by immunoSEQ multiplex PCR; TCRdb stores in-frame clones only, minus some. The sample contains 250,000 to 300,000 clones, around 84% of which appear only once. The sample originates from a study of blood T cell repertoires in COVID-19.

J is TRBJ2-1 and V is TRBV5-1; TRBD2 matches 8 bases. The receptor was isolated from a man under 40 with acute COVID-19. Sequences were obtained from PBMCs or T cells enriched from blood (not recorded which). The CDR3 region is CASSSGGLAGYNEQFF. DNA of the CDR3: TGTGCCAGCAGTTCCGGAGGCCTAGCGGGTTACAATGAGCAGTTCTTC.